One TCR beta chain is described in this entry. Its cognate antigen has yet to be identified. Nothing much larger sits one base from this clone, and base qualities are not available. At diagnosis, tumor, uninvolved tumor-adjacent lung and peripheral blood were collected and then preserved as a mix of FFPE and fresh-frozen material. For TCR repertoire profiling, blood samples were analyzed in the form of peripheral blood mononuclear cells. Compared with germline, V lacks 5 bases and J lacks 5 bases; bases without a gene match: 11. CDR1 SGHVS and CDR2 FNYEAQ are derived from the germline V gene. There are 16 amino acids in the CDR3, from cysteine to phenylalanine inclusive. Solely the CDR3 DNA is kept, with 48 bases framed from the first base. This sample was taken from a study of T cells in localized non-small cell lung cancer (dated by TCRdb to 2019 to 2021). Regarding the research as a whole: The study examined T cell repertoires in roughly 240 patients with early-stage NSCLC and compared tumors with uninvolved tumor-adjacent lungs. All 250 or so NSCLC patients in the cohort were treatment-naive and had localized lung tumors that were resected. Of the NSCLC patients, around 130 were male and roughly 110 were female, and the mean age was approximately 69 years.

TCR beta CDR3 regions were sequenced from DNA using the immunoSEQ Assay. In the authors' own workflow: To compute T cell density, TCR beta template counts were normalized to usable DNA, which was estimated by amplifying housekeeping genes. Using the preseqR package, richness was estimated by extrapolating to 120,000 templates for tissue samples and 400,000 templates for PBMC samples. Clonality was calculated as one minus Pielou's evenness. Tissue-enriched TCRs were identified through differential abundance testing performed on productive amino-acid clonotypes, with a minimum total count of 5 and an alpha of 0.1. The Jaccard Index and the Morisita Overlap Index were used to measure how much the repertoires overlapped between compartments. TCR beta CDR3s were clustered by GLIPH together with public tetramer-defined viral CDR3s, and at least three viral sequences plus V-gene enrichment were required for viral motifs. Held by TCRdb, this immuneACCESS table contains in-frame sequences only and omits some clones. Under half of the omission traces to an unresolved V gene where checked; the cause of the rest is unknown. The V and J calls and clone size come from that table; D and trimming were worked out from the DNA. This sample lists tens of thousands of clones; 89% were detected once. The ten largest clones add up to around a tenth of the sample.

Study-level results and caveats: Of the top 100 tumor clones, a median of roughly 60 were detected in paired uninvolved adjacent lung; around 30 were also among that lung's top 100. Because multi-region tumor sequencing was not performed, intratumor heterogeneity could not be ruled out. Longer overall survival was associated with higher blood T cell density, whereas shorter survival was associated with higher adjacent-lung clonality. Since the design was exploratory, TCR variables were selected using unadjusted p-values with no false-discovery rate correction. Uninvolved tumor-adjacent lung showed the highest T cell clonality, higher than tumor, which suggests more focused antigenic responses in the adjacent lung.

The rearrangement combines TRBV7-6 with TRBJ2-3; 9 bases in between match TRBD2. Source: peripheral blood, taken before any cancer treatment. This TCR came from a woman between 40 and 69 years old with stage I lung adenocarcinoma. The DNA sequence is as follows: TGTGCCAGCAGCCCGACTAGCGGTCAAAGGGAAGATACGCAGTATTTT. Its coded protein is CASSPTSGQREDTQYF.